A selection of T cell receptor beta chains follows, all from one sample in a study of blood T cell repertoires in COVID-19. Clones were sequenced by immunoSEQ multiplex PCR, and TCRdb holds only the in-frame ones, with some missing. The table has about 180,000 clones, roughly 90% seen once; the top ten hold nearly 0.55%. The sequencing sample was made of peripheral blood. These TCRs come from a man over 45 with acute or convalescent COVID-19. Both conserved end residues are part of each CDR3. The order of the fields is V gene, J gene, D gene, clone size, CDR3 DNA, CDR3 protein. D genes are given only for firm matches. Clone size is given for some rows only: seen once, a few or many times, or a class if the clone is expanded.

v_gene: TRBV6-2/TRBV6-3; j_gene: TRBJ2-5; d_gene: TRBD2; abundance: .; CDR3nt: TGTGCCAGCAGTTACTCGTTCGGGGGGAGAGAGACCCAGTACTTC; CDR3aa: CASSYSFGGRETQYF
v_gene: TRBV6-6; j_gene: TRBJ1-1; d_gene: .; abundance: .; CDR3nt: TGTGCCAGCAGTTACGGGCCAGAGAAGAACACTGAAGCTTTCTTT; CDR3aa: CASSYGPEKNTEAFF
v_gene: TRBV19; j_gene: TRBJ1-2; d_gene: .; abundance: .; CDR3nt: TGTGCCAGTAGTCTAAACCCAACAGGATTCTATGGCTACACCTTC; CDR3aa: CASSLNPTGFYGYTF
v_gene: TRBV30; j_gene: TRBJ1-1; d_gene: TRBD1; abundance: .; CDR3nt: TGTGCCTGGAGACGACAGGGTAGCACTGAAGCTTTCTTT; CDR3aa: CAWRRQGSTEAFF
v_gene: TRBV6-5; j_gene: TRBJ1-1; d_gene: TRBD1; abundance: once; CDR3nt: TGTGCCAGCAGTCCACAGGGGTGGGGGACTGAAGCTTTCTTT; CDR3aa: CASSPQGWGTEAFF
v_gene: TRBV7-9; j_gene: TRBJ1-2; d_gene: .; abundance: .; CDR3nt: TGTGCCAGCAGCTTAGCAGGAAGATCGGGGGGCGGGAGCTATGGCTACACCTTC; CDR3aa: CASSLAGRSGGGSYGYTF
v_gene: TRBV28; j_gene: TRBJ2-5; d_gene: .; abundance: .; CDR3nt: TGTGCCAGCAGTTTCACCGGGAACACCCAAGAGACCCAGTACTTC; CDR3aa: CASSFTGNTQETQYF
v_gene: TRBV2; j_gene: TRBJ2-7; d_gene: TRBD2; abundance: .; CDR3nt: TGTGCCAGCAAACCGGGACTAGCGGGAACCTACGAGCAGTACTTC; CDR3aa: CASKPGLAGTYEQYF
v_gene: TRBV3-1/TRBV3-2; j_gene: TRBJ2-7; d_gene: .; abundance: .; CDR3nt: TGTGCCAGCAGCGATTCGGACAGTAACTACGAGCAGTACTTC; CDR3aa: CASSDSDSNYEQYF
v_gene: TRBV6-5; j_gene: TRBJ1-1; d_gene: .; abundance: .; CDR3nt: TGTGCCAGCAGTTACGGGGCGCAGACTGAAGCTTTCTTT; CDR3aa: CASSYGAQTEAFF
v_gene: TRBV24-1; j_gene: TRBJ1-5; d_gene: .; abundance: .; CDR3nt: TGTGCCACCAGTGCCCAGGATCAGCCCCAGCATTTT; CDR3aa: CATSAQDQPQHF
v_gene: TRBV19; j_gene: TRBJ2-1; d_gene: .; abundance: .; CDR3nt: TGTGCCAGTACCCCATCATCGACAGACTCCTACAATGAGCAGTTCTTC; CDR3aa: CASTPSSTDSYNEQFF
v_gene: TRBV4-3; j_gene: TRBJ1-5; d_gene: .; abundance: .; CDR3nt: TGCGCCAGCAGCCAAGATCAGATTAACAATCAGCCCCAGCATTTT; CDR3aa: CASSQDQINNQPQHF
v_gene: TRBV5-1; j_gene: TRBJ2-1; d_gene: .; abundance: .; CDR3nt: TGCGCCAGCAGCGGTACAACAGGGCGAAACCTAAACAATGAGCAGTTCTTC; CDR3aa: CASSGTTGRNLNNEQFF